This T cell receptor beta chain stems from a study of Ad26.COV2.S vaccination and SARS-CoV-2 variants. As for the study in general: In the COV1001 trial, the donor was in the Ad26.COV2.S arm.

Here immunoSEQ multiplex PCR was the method, and the copy in TCRdb shows in-frame clones only, minus some. Of about 350,000 clones listed, around 89% are singletons. Whole-study results and caveats: Spike-specific TCR breadth in vaccine recipients exceeded that seen in placebo recipients.

Germline V gives CDR1 MRHNA, CDR2 SNTAGT. The CDR3 is made up of 15 amino acids. V was pared by 11 bases and J by 3 bases, with 23 bases between. This sample's treatment: roughly 20 received Ad26.COV2.S at low or high dose, single or two shots; about five received placebo; per-sample allocation not given. On day 63 after the first injection, vaccine and placebo recipients gave samples. The individual, an adult aged 18-55 years, was a donor in Boston. Vaccination used an Ad26 vector expressing Wuhan-strain SARS-CoV-2 spike. To note about this clone: The antigen is undetermined.

V and J are TRBV6-4 and TRBJ2-7, with D possibly matching TRBD2 (6 bases). The clonotype comes from a person aged 18-65 years who received the Ad26.COV2.S COVID-19 vaccine or a placebo. The material sequenced was peripheral blood, taken in a trial of Ad26.COV2.S vaccine versus placebo. The CDR3 region is CALVRGGTERYEQYF. In DNA form, the CDR3 reads TGTGCCCTCGTGAGGGGCGGGACGGAACGCTACGAGCAGTACTTC.